Sequencing of this T cell receptor beta chain was carried out in a study of T cell responses to AZD1222 COVID-19 vaccine. Study-wide results and caveats: The breadth and depth of Spike-specific TCRs increased once two AZD1222 doses had been given. Just a handful of people given AZD1222 tested seropositive at baseline.

CDR1 is KGHSH, CDR2 LQKENI, per germline. The CDR3 spans 13 residues. Trimming took 2 bases from V and 4 from J; bases not matched to a gene: 1. With regard to this clone: Its antigen is still unknown.

Generated by immunoSEQ multiplex PCR, the TCRdb table keeps only in-frame clones and is missing some. The sample holds 180,000 or so clones, approximately 93% seen once. This rearrangement joins TRBV18 to TRBJ2-5, with 7 positions matching TRBD1. The sequencing used peripheral blood, collected 28 days after the second AZD1222 dose. The source is an adult who received the AZD1222 COVID-19 vaccine. This CDR3 is CASSPGTAETQYF. The CDR3 nucleotides read TGTGCCAGCTCACCAGGGACAGCAGAGACCCAGTACTTC.